Listed here are 21 T cell receptor beta chains from one sample, sequenced in a study of technical replicates of blood from several donors. The protocol was immunoSEQ multiplex PCR, while the TCRdb copy is restricted to in-frame clones and leaves out a portion. Of roughly 100,000 clones in the sample, about 95% are singletons; the top ten hold approximately 0.36%. Sequenced input: T cells isolated from PBMCs. The receptors here all came from a human donor in good health.

The chain couples TRBV11-3 to TRBJ1-1; no firm D call. The germline V gene has CDR1 SGHNT and CDR2 YENEEA. This CDR3 is built from 13 residues. The V end was cut by 0 bases, the J end by 3 bases, with 5 bases between. In nucleotides, the CDR3 is TGTGCCAGCAGCTTAGAGCAGGACACTGAAGCTTTCTTT. Translated, it gives CASSLEQDTEAFF.

This chain uses TRBV7-9 with TRBJ1-3, with TRBD1 matching 8 bases. The CDR3 has 18 amino acids. The ends lost 5 bases at V and 2 bases at J; junction bases unmatched: 14. Germline lookup yields CDR1 SEHNR and CDR2 FQNEAQ (reference sequence). As DNA, the CDR3 is TGTGCCAGCAGCCCCCAGACAGGGGCCCACCAGGCTGGAAACACCATATATTTT. Protein product: CASSPQTGAHQAGNTIYF.

The chain is built from TRBV9 and TRBJ2-7, with a possible D match to TRBD2 (7 bases). Looked up from germline, CDR1 is SGDLS and CDR2 is YYNGEE. The ends were cut back, 0 bases at V and 4 bases at J, with 20 bases in the middle. There are 17 residues in the CDR3. The CDR3 here is CASSVATGGHAPYEQYF. The CDR3 bases are TGTGCCAGCAGCGTAGCTACGGGGGGACACGCACCTTACGAGCAGTACTTC.

The CDR3 region is CASSLNSGHSTDTQYF. The DNA of the CDR3 is TGTGCCAGCAGCTTAAATAGCGGGCATAGCACAGATACGCAGTATTTT. The chain employs TRBV7-3 and TRBJ2-3, with 7 bases matching TRBD2. The CDR3 has 16 amino acids. CDR1 and CDR2 from the germline V gene are SGHTA and FQGTGA. Trimming took 1 base from V and 0 from J; bases not matched to a gene: 4.

The rearrangement links TRBV29-1 to TRBJ2-7; TRBD1 agrees at 8 bases. Germline values: CDR1 SQVTM, CDR2 ANQGSEA. J gave up 0 bases and V 4 bases, and 2 bases lay outside the gene matches. CDR3 length: 13 residues. CDR3 region: CSVAGGHSYEQYF. The CDR3 DNA reads TGCAGCGTTGCAGGGGGCCACTCCTACGAGCAGTACTTC.

The chain joins TRBV9 to TRBJ2-1; maybe TRBD1 (6 bases). Looked up from germline, CDR1 is SGDLS and CDR2 is YYNGEE. V dropped 3 bases and J dropped 6 bases, with 13 bases sitting between them. The CDR3 extends over 14 amino acids. CDR3 in amino acids: CASSDNRDANEQFF. The CDR3 DNA reads TGTGCCAGCAGCGATAACAGGGACGCCAATGAGCAGTTCTTC.

The chain carries TRBV11-3 and TRBJ2-3, with D possibly TRBD1 on 5 matching bases. Germline CDR1 SGHNT, CDR2 YENEEA. This CDR3 spans 15 amino acids. The ends were cut back, 1 base at V and 2 bases at J, with 10 bases in the middle. CDR3 coding DNA: TGTGCCAGCAGCTTAGGTTCGACAGTCACAGATACGCAGTATTTT. Protein: CASSLGSTVTDTQYF.

Concerning this clone: One end of the junction fails to match germline, which may point to a read error. The chain combines TRBV13 with TRBJ2-7, with 8 positions matching TRBD2. This CDR3 has 14 residues. Germline CDR1 PRHDT, CDR2 FYEKMQ (reference sequence). The CDR3 nucleotides read TGTGCCAGCAGCATAGGTAGCGGGACCTACGAGCAGTACTTC. Translating it yields CASSIGSGTYEQYF.

The chain employs TRBV2 and TRBJ2-7; 8 positions agree with TRBD1. The CDR3 covers 14 residues. J gave up 3 bases and V 3 bases, and 4 bases lay outside the gene matches. From germline, CDR1 is SNHLY and CDR2 FYNNEI. This CDR3 reads CASSDRGQVYEQYF. CDR3 DNA sequence: TGTGCCAGCAGTGACAGGGGGCAAGTCTACGAGCAGTACTTC.

The count of this clone is one. This chain uses TRBV27 with TRBJ1-2; D ambiguous. This CDR3 has 14 amino acids. Germline CDR1 reads MNHEY; CDR2 reads SMNVEV (reference sequence). V was clipped by 6 bases and J by 8 bases, with 19 bases between them. DNA of the CDR3: TGTGCCAGCAGACTCCGACCGGGAGCTGCGGGCTACACCTTC. Residues: CASRLRPGAAGYTF.

This clone is a singleton in its sample. This rearrangement joins TRBV19 to TRBJ1-5; no firm D call. The CDR3 has 12 amino acids. Germline CDR1 and CDR2: LNHDA and SQIVND (reference sequence). The V end was cut by 3 bases, the J end by 6 bases, with 6 bases between. The CDR3 loop reads CASSIPFQPQHF. The CDR3 DNA is TGTGCCAGTAGTATCCCTTTTCAGCCCCAGCATTTT.

The V call is TRBV6-5, the J call TRBJ2-1; D uncertain. Trimming left V 6 bases short and J 8 bases short, with 8 bases between. The CDR3 is 11 amino acids. CDR1 MNHEY and CDR2 SVGAGI come from the germline V gene. In nucleotides, the CDR3 is TGTGCCAGCAGGGTACTACATGAGCAGTTCTTC. It encodes CASRVLHEQFF.

The chain uses TRBV7-9 and TRBJ1-2; D gene ambiguous. The ends were cut back, 3 bases at V and 8 bases at J, with 10 bases in the middle. The CDR3 runs to 12 residues. Germline V lookup: CDR1 SEHNR, CDR2 FQNEAQ (reference sequence). CDR3 loop: CASSFSQEGYTF. The CDR3 nucleotides are TGTGCCAGCAGCTTTAGTCAAGAAGGCTACACCTTC.

The V and J genes are TRBV19 and TRBJ1-5; no firm D call. The V and J ends lost 1 base and 0 bases respectively, with 10 bases between them. Germline assignment: CDR1 LNHDA and CDR2 SQIVND (reference sequence). The CDR3 is 16 amino acids. CDR3 protein: CASSIVAVYSNQPQHF. The CDR3 DNA follows: TGTGCCAGTAGTATAGTAGCTGTCTATAGCAATCAGCCCCAGCATTTT.

This sequence joins TRBV6-6 and TRBJ2-6; D might be TRBD1 (6 bases). Germline V gene data show CDR1 as MNHNY and CDR2 as SVGAGI (reference sequence). The V gene lost 6 bases and the J gene lost 3 bases, with 12 bases spanning the gap. This CDR3 is built from 15 residues. The CDR3 bases are TGTGCCAGCAGCCACCAGGGGAGTGGGGCCAACGTCCTGACTTTC. Translation gives CASSHQGSGANVLTF.

The chain has TRBV28 and TRBJ2-3; TRBD1 is a possible D gene (6 bases). Trimming cost V 5 bases and J 5 bases, with 17 bases left between them. Germline assignment: CDR1 MDHEN and CDR2 SYDVKM. The CDR3 spans 15 residues. In DNA form, the CDR3 reads TGTGCCAGCAGTCACTACAGGGAAATTTTAGATACGCAGTATTTT. Translated, it gives CASSHYREILDTQYF. Based on the CDR3 plus reference TRBV28 and TRBJ2-3, the full variable domain is DVKVTQSSRYLVKRTGEKVFLECVQDMDHENMFWYRQDPGLGLRLIYFSYDVKMKEKGDIPEGYSVSREKKERFSLILESASTNQTSMYLCASSHYREILDTQYFGPGTRLTVL.

This clone was seen just once. The genes are TRBV15 and TRBJ2-1; tentatively, D is TRBD1 (5 bases). The CDR3 totals 16 residues. The germline CDR1 and CDR2 sequences are LNHNV and YYDKDF (reference sequence). V was pared by 1 base and J by 3 bases, with 13 bases between. CDR3 in amino acids: CATSRGGASLYNEQFF. As DNA, the CDR3 is TGTGCCACCAGCAGAGGTGGGGCGTCCCTCTACAATGAGCAGTTCTTC.

V and J are TRBV19 and TRBJ2-1; 8 bases match TRBD2. This CDR3 is 14 amino acids long. After removal of 7 bases from V and 8 bases from J, the junction contained 10 bases not matched to a gene. Germline lookup yields CDR1 LNHDA and CDR2 SQIVND (reference sequence). CDR3 sequence reads: CASIGPAGVYEQFF. For the CDR3, the DNA is TGTGCCAGTATCGGCCCAGCGGGAGTTTATGAGCAGTTCTTC.

The chain's CDR3 is CASSLVPAGLRDQYF. The CDR3 DNA sequence: TGTGCCAGCAGCTTGGTACCAGCGGGGTTAAGGGACCAGTACTTC. The chain is built from TRBV5-4 and TRBJ2-5, with 7 positions matching TRBD2. With V trimmed by 0 bases and J by 10 bases, 12 bases remained unmatched. This CDR3 spans 15 amino acids. CDR1 and CDR2 (germline): SGHNT, YYREEE (reference sequence).

The chain's CDR3 is CASSSDRTLYEQYF. The CDR3 DNA follows: TGTGCCAGCAGCTCAGACAGAACCCTCTACGAGCAGTACTTC. The chain has TRBV11-3 and TRBJ2-7; the D gene is possibly TRBD1 (5 bases). Germline loops: CDR1 SGHNT, CDR2 YENEEA. This CDR3 is 14 amino acids long. The ends were cut back, 4 bases at V and 3 bases at J, with 13 bases in the middle.

The genes are TRBV27 and TRBJ2-1; 7 bases map to TRBD2. Per the germline V gene, CDR1 is MNHEY and CDR2 is SMNVEV (reference sequence). The CDR3 length is 18 residues. Unmatched junction bases numbered 13, after V lost 5 bases and J lost 0 bases. This chain's CDR3 is CASSRSSGSPSSYNEQFF. As DNA, the CDR3 is TGTGCCAGCAGTCGATCTAGCGGTTCTCCAAGCTCCTACAATGAGCAGTTCTTC.